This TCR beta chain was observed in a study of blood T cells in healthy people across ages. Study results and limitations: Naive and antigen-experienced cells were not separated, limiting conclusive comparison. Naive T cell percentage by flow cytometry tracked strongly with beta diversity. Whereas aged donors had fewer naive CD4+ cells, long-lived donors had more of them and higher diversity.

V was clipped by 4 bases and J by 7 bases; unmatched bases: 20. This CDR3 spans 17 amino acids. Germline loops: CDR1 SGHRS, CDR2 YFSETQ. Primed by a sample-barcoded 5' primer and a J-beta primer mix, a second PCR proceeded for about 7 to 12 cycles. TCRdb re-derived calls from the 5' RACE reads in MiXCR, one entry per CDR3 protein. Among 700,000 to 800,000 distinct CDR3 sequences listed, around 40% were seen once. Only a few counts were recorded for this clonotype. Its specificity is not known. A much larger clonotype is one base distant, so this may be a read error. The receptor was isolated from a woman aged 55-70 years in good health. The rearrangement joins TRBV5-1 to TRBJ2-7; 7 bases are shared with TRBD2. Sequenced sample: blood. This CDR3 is CASSIDKLRELGDEQYF. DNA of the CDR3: TGCGCCAGCAGCATAGACAAATTGCGGGAGCTGGGGGATGAGCAGTACTTC.